This T cell receptor (beta chain) was sequenced in a study of identical twins. CDR1 and CDR2 from the germline V gene are SGHRS and YFSETQ. V shed 2 bases and J 4 bases; nucleotides not matched to a gene: 5. The CDR3 totals 14 residues. TCRdb ran MiXCR on the 5' RACE reads and lists one entry per CDR3 protein. The data contain roughly 630,000 distinct CDR3 sequences, around 7.4% of them seen just once; the ten biggest clones take up roughly 1.6%. This clonotype was observed at least ten times. These sequences were also reported in another study, on yellow fever vaccine responses in identical twins.

The source is a woman aged 18-35 years in good health. The sample comprised PBMCs. The chain employs TRBV5-1 and TRBJ1-1; TRBD1 aligns across 7 bases. CDR3 loop: CASSLEGAGTEAFF. The CDR3 region has the DNA TGCGCCAGCAGCTTAGAGGGGGCGGGCACTGAAGCTTTCTTT.